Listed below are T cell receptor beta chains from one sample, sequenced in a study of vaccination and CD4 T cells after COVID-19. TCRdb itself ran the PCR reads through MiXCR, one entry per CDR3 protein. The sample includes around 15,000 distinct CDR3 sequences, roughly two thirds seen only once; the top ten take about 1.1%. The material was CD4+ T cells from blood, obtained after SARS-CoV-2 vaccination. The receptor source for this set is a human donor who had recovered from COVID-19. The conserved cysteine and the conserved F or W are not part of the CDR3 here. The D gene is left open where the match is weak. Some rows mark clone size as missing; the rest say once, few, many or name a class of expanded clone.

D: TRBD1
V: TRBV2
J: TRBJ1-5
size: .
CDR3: ASSQDRENQPQH

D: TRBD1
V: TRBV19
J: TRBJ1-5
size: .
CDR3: ASSQRTGRYQPQH

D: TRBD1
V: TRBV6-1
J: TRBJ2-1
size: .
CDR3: ASRMFTGAPEF

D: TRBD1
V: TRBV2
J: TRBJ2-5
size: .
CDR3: ASHRGPQTQY

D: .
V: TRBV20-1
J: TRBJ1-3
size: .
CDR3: SARRQAYGNTIY

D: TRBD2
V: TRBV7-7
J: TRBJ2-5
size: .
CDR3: ASSLKVPLGLANSQETQY

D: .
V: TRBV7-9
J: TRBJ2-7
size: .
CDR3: ASSGDLQLSEQY

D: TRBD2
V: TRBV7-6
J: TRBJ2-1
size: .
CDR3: ASSLVPGGPFVEQF

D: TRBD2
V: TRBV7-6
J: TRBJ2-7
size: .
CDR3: ASSLEETSGPDEQY

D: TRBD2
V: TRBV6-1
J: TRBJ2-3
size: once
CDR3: ATASGISTDTQY

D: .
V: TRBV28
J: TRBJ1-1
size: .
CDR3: ASKRVRTEAF

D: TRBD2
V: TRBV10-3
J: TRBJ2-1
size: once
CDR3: AISPGLLIGNEQF

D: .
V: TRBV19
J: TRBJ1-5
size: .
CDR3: ASSIGGHQTRPQH

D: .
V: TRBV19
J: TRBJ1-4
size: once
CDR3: ASSMGTNEKLF

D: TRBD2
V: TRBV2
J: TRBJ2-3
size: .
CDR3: ASNSGRAPDTQY

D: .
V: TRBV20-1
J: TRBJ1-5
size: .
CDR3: SAAGGAPQH

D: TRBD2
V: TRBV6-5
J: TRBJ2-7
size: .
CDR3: ASSYSAREVNEQY

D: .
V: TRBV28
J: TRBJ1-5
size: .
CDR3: ASSFQAPNQPQH

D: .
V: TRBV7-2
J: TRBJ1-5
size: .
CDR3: ASSLRQGLDQPQH

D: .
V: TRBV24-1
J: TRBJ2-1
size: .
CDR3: ATSDRGPTSSYNEQF

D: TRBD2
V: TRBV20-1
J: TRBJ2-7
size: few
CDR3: SARPGLAVHSYEQY

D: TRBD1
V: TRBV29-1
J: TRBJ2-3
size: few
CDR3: SASTGAGTDTQY

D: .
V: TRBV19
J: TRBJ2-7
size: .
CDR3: ASSSVPMTGEQY

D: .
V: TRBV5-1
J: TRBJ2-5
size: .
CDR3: ATNRGSAETQY

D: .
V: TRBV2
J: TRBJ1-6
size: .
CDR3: ASSAGMFDSPLH

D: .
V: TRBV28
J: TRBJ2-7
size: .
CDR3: ASSLRPGSSYEQY

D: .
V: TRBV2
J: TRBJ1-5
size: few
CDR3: ASGGQLRVGNQPQH

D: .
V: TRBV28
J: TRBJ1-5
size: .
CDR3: ASSLHGSTGWNQPQH

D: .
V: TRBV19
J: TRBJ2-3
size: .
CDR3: ASSHTDTQY

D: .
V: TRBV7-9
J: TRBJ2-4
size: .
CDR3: ASSPRIGNRIQY

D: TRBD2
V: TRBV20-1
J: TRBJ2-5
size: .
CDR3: SARDRTSGRETQY

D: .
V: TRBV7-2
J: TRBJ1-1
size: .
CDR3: ASSSNPGQEAF

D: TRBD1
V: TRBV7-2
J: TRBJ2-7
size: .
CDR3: ASSWRTGGAYEQY

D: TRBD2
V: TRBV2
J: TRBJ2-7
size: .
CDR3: ASSDGASGRAGYEQY

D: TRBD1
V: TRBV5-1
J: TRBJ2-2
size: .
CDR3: ASSPTRQGNTGELF

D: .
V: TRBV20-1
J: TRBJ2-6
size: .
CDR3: SARAATSSGANVLT

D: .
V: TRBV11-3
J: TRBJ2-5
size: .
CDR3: ASSWTGGTQY

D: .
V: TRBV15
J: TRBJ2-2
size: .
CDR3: ATSRRGNTGELF

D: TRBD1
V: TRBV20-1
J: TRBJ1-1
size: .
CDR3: SARTGTGGRDTEAF

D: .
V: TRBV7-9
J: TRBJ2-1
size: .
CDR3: ASSQNTGRINEQF